The 21 T cell receptor beta chains below all came from one sample that was sequenced in a study of Graves' ophthalmopathy and Graves' hyperthyroidism. RNA transcripts yielded amplified TCR beta CDR3 regions. The first round was an RT-PCR with HTBI primers, and the second round was a multiplex PCR. One entry per CDR3 protein, called by TCRdb with MiXCR from the multiplex PCR reads. The sample consists of some 160,000 distinct CDR3 sequences, approximately 40% of them appearing once. The source material was peripheral blood. The source is a man aged 25 to 40 with Graves' ophthalmopathy.

This clonotype came up many times. The rearrangement joins TRBV2 to TRBJ2-5; 12 nucleotides align to TRBD2. The CDR3 length is 15 residues. With V trimmed by 6 bases and J by 4 bases, 6 bases remained unmatched. Germline V gene data show CDR1 as SNHLY and CDR2 as FYNNEI. The CDR3 coding sequence is TGTGCCAGCAGATCGACTAGCGGGAGTCGAGAGACCCAGTACTTC. This encodes CASRSTSGSRETQYF.

This chain joins TRBV28 and TRBJ1-1, with D hard to call. Trimming took 3 bases from V and 0 from J, leaving 8 bases between them. The germline V gene encodes CDR1 MDHEN and CDR2 SYDVKM. There are 14 residues in the CDR3. The CDR3 nucleotides are TGTGCCAGCAGTTTTAGGTCCATGAACACTGAAGCTTTCTTT. Encoded protein: CASSFRSMNTEAFF. Drawing the rest from reference TRBV28 and TRBJ1-1, the complete variable domain is DVKVTQSSRYLVKRTGEKVFLECVQDMDHENMFWYRQDPGLGLRLIYFSYDVKMKEKGDIPEGYSVSREKKERFSLILESASTNQTSMYLCASSFRSMNTEAFFGQGTRLTVV.

This clonotype was counted at least ten times. The V gene is TRBV12-3 or TRBV12-4, the J gene TRBJ1-1, with D unresolved. V lost 7 bases and J lost 1, with 10 bases in between. The CDR3 length is 13 residues. The CDR3 region is CASTSMENTEAFF. DNA of the CDR3: TGTGCCAGCACCTCCATGGAGAACACTGAAGCTTTCTTT.

This clonotype was seen repeatedly, ten times or more. The chain combines TRBV6-5 with TRBJ2-7; D is perhaps TRBD1 (6 bases). The V gene's germline CDR1 is MNHEY and CDR2 SVGAGI. V lost 10 bases and J 0 bases, leaving 19 bases between the germline ends. CDR3 length equals 15 residues. This CDR3 is CATRRTDSFSYEQYF. DNA of the CDR3: TGTGCCACCCGGAGGACAGACTCCTTCTCCTACGAGCAGTACTTC.

This clonotype was seen many times. V usage is TRBV4-1 and J usage is TRBJ2-7; unclear D gene. CDR3 length: 13 amino acids. V dropped 3 bases and J dropped 2 bases, with 8 bases sitting between them. CDR1 is MGHRA, CDR2 YSYEKL, per germline. Here the CDR3 reads CASSQDGPYEQYF. Written as DNA, the CDR3 is TGCGCCAGCAGCCAGGACGGACCCTACGAGCAGTACTTC.

CDR3 sequence reads: CASSGATGQGHLSEQYF. In nucleotides, the CDR3 is TGTGCCAGCAGTGGGGCTACGGGACAGGGCCACCTGAGTGAGCAGTACTTC. The V gene is TRBV6-1, the J gene TRBJ2-7; 9 bases fit TRBD1. J gave up 7 bases and V 4 bases, and 17 bases lay outside the gene matches. CDR1 MNHNS and CDR2 SASEGT come from the germline V gene. This CDR3 comprises 17 residues.

This clonotype is a singleton in its sample. The chain couples TRBV2 to TRBJ1-1, with TRBD1 as a possible D gene (6 bases). Trimming removed 4 bases from V and 1 base from J, with 16 bases in between. Germline V gene lookup returns CDR1 SNHLY and CDR2 FYNNEI. The CDR3 sequence is 16 residues long. The CDR3 here is CASSGTGLVRNTEAFF. CDR3 bases: TGTGCCAGCAGTGGAACAGGGCTAGTCAGGAACACTGAAGCTTTCTTT.

The V and J genes are TRBV10-3 and TRBJ1-1; tentatively, D is TRBD1 (5 bases). Trimming left V 0 bases short and J 5 bases short, with 10 bases between. Germline V lookup: CDR1 ENHRY, CDR2 SYGVKD. CDR3 length equals 14 residues. DNA of the CDR3: TGTGCCATCAGTGAGTCGCAGGGAAGGACTGAAGCTTTCTTT. Amino acids: CAISESQGRTEAFF.

This chain links TRBV7-2 with TRBJ2-7; D uncertain. Trimming pared 1 base from V and 5 bases from J, leaving 9 bases between. The CDR3 contains 13 residues. Germline CDR1 reads SGHTA; CDR2 reads FQGNSA. As DNA, the CDR3 is TGTGCCAGCAGCTTAGAATCTTTCCACGAGCAGTACTTC. Translation: CASSLESFHEQYF. Combining the CDR3 with reference TRBV7-2 and TRBJ2-7 gives the whole variable domain GAGVSQSPSNKVTEKGKDVELRCDPISGHTALYWYRQSLGQGLEFLIYFQGNSAPDKSGLPSDRFSAERTGGSVSTLTIQRTQQEDSAVYLCASSLESFHEQYFGPGTRLTVT.

This clonotype was picked up many times. The J gene is TRBJ1-1, the V gene TRBV13; D not certain. The CDR3 contains 13 residues. CDR1 is PRHDT, CDR2 FYEKMQ, per germline (reference sequence). V was shortened by 3 bases and J by 1 base, with 6 bases between the two germline ends. The CDR3, as DNA: TGTGCCAGCAGCTTCACGGGGAACACTGAAGCTTTCTTT. It yields the protein CASSFTGNTEAFF.

J is TRBJ2-2 and V is TRBV12-3 or TRBV12-4; possible D gene TRBD2, 6 bases. The CDR3 is made up of 14 amino acids. Between the trimmed V and J ends, which lost 4 bases and 6 bases, there was a span of 12 bases. For the CDR3, the DNA is TGTGCCAGCAGTTACGCGGGAAGATCCGGGGAGCTGTTTTTT. It translates to CASSYAGRSGELFF.

V usage is TRBV6-1 and J usage is TRBJ2-7, with D possibly being TRBD1 or TRBD2 (5 bases each). V lost 5 bases and J 7 bases, leaving 18 bases between the germline ends. CDR1 and CDR2 (germline): MNHNS, SASEGT. The CDR3 has 14 amino acids. CDR3 sequence reads: CASSRIGGRYEQYF. The CDR3, as DNA: TGTGCCAGCAGTCGTATTGGGGGAAGATATGAGCAGTACTTC.

The rearrangement uses TRBV6-1 and TRBJ2-7, with D maybe TRBD2 (5 bases). CDR3 length equals 14 residues. Trimming pared 7 bases from V and 7 bases from J, leaving 20 bases between. CDR1 and CDR2 (germline): MNHNS, SASEGT. The CDR3 spells CASKPAASRWEQYF. The CDR3 DNA is TGTGCCAGCAAACCCGCGGCTAGCCGCTGGGAGCAGTACTTC.

This clonotype has ten or more counts. This chain joins TRBV24-1 and TRBJ2-7; D uncertain. This CDR3 comprises 13 residues. V shed 5 bases and J shed 3 bases, with 10 bases lying between them. Germline CDR1 reads KGHDR; CDR2 reads SFDVKD. The DNA for the CDR3 is TGTGCCACCAGTGGACCCGATGGCTACGAGCAGTACTTC. It is translated as CATSGPDGYEQYF.

The genes are TRBV20-1 and TRBJ2-7; D may be TRBD1 (6 bases). The V and J ends lost 0 bases and 2 bases respectively, with 14 bases between them. This CDR3 spans 15 amino acids. Germline V gene sequence: CDR1 DFQATT, CDR2 SNEGSKA (reference sequence). CDR3 nucleotide sequence: TGCAGTGCTAGAGACGGACAGTCCCACCCCTACGAGCAGTACTTC. Amino acid sequence: CSARDGQSHPYEQYF.

The V call is TRBV24-1, the J call TRBJ2-7, with TRBD2 identical over 8 bases. CDR3 length: 15 residues. V dropped 4 bases and J dropped 6; count of bases not matched to a gene: 10. Germline values: CDR1 KGHDR, CDR2 SFDVKD. The CDR3 DNA follows: TGTGCCACCAGTGACGCCTCAGCGGGAGCCCGCGAGCAGTACTTC. Translated, it gives CATSDASAGAREQYF.

Many counts were recorded for this clonotype. The rearrangement links TRBV28 to TRBJ1-5; D unresolved. The CDR3 is made up of 15 amino acids. Germline values: CDR1 MDHEN, CDR2 SYDVKM. The germline V and J ends were trimmed by 8 bases and 0 bases, with 14 bases remaining between them. The CDR3 coding sequence is TGTGCCAGCCTCCTTGCTAGTTATAGCAATCAGCCCCAGCATTTT. Its protein is CASLLASYSNQPQHF.

This clonotype was seen many times. The chain is built from TRBV28 and TRBJ1-1, with D uncertain. Germline CDR1 is MDHEN and CDR2 is SYDVKM. The CDR3 runs 12 residues. V was clipped by 7 bases and J by 7 bases, with 13 bases between them. The DNA for the CDR3 is TGTGCCAGCACCCTAACGGTTAATGAAGCTTTCTTT. As protein: CASTLTVNEAFF.

This clonotype was observed a single time. The chain joins TRBV5-5 to TRBJ2-7; D ambiguous. Germline CDR1 SGHKS, CDR2 YYEKEE (reference sequence). The V end lost 4 bases, the J end lost 3 bases, and 17 bases lay between the germline ends. This CDR3 region has 15 residues. CDR3 amino acids: CASSLAQGSIYEQYF. CDR3 sequence (DNA): TGTGCCAGCAGCCTTGCCCAAGGTTCCATCTACGAGCAGTACTTC.

The chain employs TRBV5-1 and TRBJ2-7, with 7 bases aligning to TRBD2. V lost 0 bases and J lost 4; bases outside the gene matches: 10. CDR1 SGHRS and CDR2 YFSETQ come from the germline V gene. The CDR3 is 16 residues long. The CDR3 region is CASSLDGLAASYEQYF. DNA for the CDR3: TGCGCCAGCAGCTTGGACGGCCTAGCGGCCTCATACGAGCAGTACTTC.

In this sample, this clonotype turned up many times. V and J are TRBV20-1 and TRBJ1-5; no clear D gene. The germline V gene encodes CDR1 DFQATT and CDR2 SNEGSKA (reference sequence). This CDR3 contains 13 residues. The V gene lost 1 base and the J gene lost 5 bases, with 9 bases spanning the gap. The CDR3 nucleotides are TGCAGTGCTAGAGTGGGGAGGGATCAGCCCCAGCATTTT. It codes for CSARVGRDQPQHF.